This T cell receptor beta chain was retrieved from a study of cytomegalovirus exposure and HLA in healthy donors. 60 Vbeta and 13 Jbeta primers were used in PCR. Libraries were prepared by immunoSEQ multiplex PCR; TCRdb keeps only in-frame clonotypes and omits some of them. The repertoire holds 90,000 or so clones, with nearly 70% as singletons. Trimming left V 0 bases short and J 6 bases short, with 8 bases between. Germline V lookup: CDR1 LNHDA, CDR2 SQIVND (reference sequence). The CDR3 is made up of 13 amino acids. The sample comprised PBMCs. The TCR comes from a man aged 45-65 years in good health and CMV-seronegative. V usage is TRBV19 and J usage is TRBJ1-1; no clear D. CDR3 sequence: CASSIEEGAEAFF. The DNA for the CDR3 is TGTGCCAGTAGTATAGAGGAGGGTGCTGAAGCTTTCTTT.